The T cell receptor (beta chain) described here comes from a study of neurological immune-mediated disorders. The cDNA came from 5'RACE, which used 10-nucleotide random UMIs. TCRdb re-called the 5' RACE reads through MiXCR, storing one row per CDR3 protein. Of some 86,000 distinct CDR3 sequences listed, 2.5% to 3% were seen once; the top ten hold about 1%. For the unsorted libraries, 2 million PBMCs stored at -80 C served as input. Study-wide points: Grouping of repertoires by phylogeny put those of 18 of 34 multiple sclerosis patients into a single related-CDR3 cluster, a possible signature. In HTLV-1-associated myelopathy, TCR clonal expansion was greatest, whereas multiple sclerosis had the least, falling below healthy controls.

There are many counts of this clonotype. Its antigen is unidentified. This CDR3 region has 15 residues. V gave up 0 bases and J gave up 4 bases; unmatched junction bases: 3. Germline assignment: CDR1 DFQATT and CDR2 SNEGSKA (reference sequence). The sequenced material came from PBMCs. V gene TRBV20-1 combines with J gene TRBJ2-1, with 10 bases matching TRBD2. The TCR originated in a woman aged 25 to 39 with multiple sclerosis. Here the CDR3 DNA reads TGCAGTGCTAGAGATGAAGCGGGAGGGTACAATGAGCAGTTCTTC. Its translation: CSARDEAGGYNEQFF.